Each of the 4 T cell receptor beta chains below was sequenced from the same sample in a study of multiple sclerosis patients with progressive multifocal leukoencephalopathy. As for time point: before natalizumab initiation. Some clones are missing from TCRdb's copy, which holds only in-frame ones; the method was immunoSEQ multiplex PCR. The sample has tens of thousands of clones, around 93% seen once; the top ten hold approximately 2%. Sequenced sample: PBMCs. Source of these receptors: a man aged 25-45 years with multiple sclerosis.

The chain employs TRBV19 and TRBJ1-5; D remains unclear. Germline lookup yields CDR1 LNHDA and CDR2 SQIVND (reference sequence). Trimming left V 10 bases short and J 0 bases short, with 13 bases between. CDR3 length: 14 amino acids. The CDR3 DNA reads as TGTGCCACCAAAGAGAGCTATAGCAATCAGCCCCAGCATTTT. It codes for CATKESYSNQPQHF.

The rearrangement links TRBV7-6 to TRBJ1-2, with TRBD1 matching 9 bases. CDR1 is SGHVS, CDR2 FNYEAQ, per germline. This CDR3 is 15 amino acids long. Losses at the gene ends were 5 bases for V and 0 bases for J; bases not matched to a gene: 4. In DNA, the CDR3 is TGTGCCAGCAGCCCGACAGGGGGGGCTAACTATGGCTACACCTTC. As protein: CASSPTGGANYGYTF.

V gene TRBV7-9 combines with J gene TRBJ1-3; D may be TRBD1 (6 bases). Germline CDR1 reads SEHNR; CDR2 reads FQNEAQ (reference sequence). This CDR3 is built from 17 residues. V was shortened by 4 bases and J by 2 bases, with 18 bases between the two germline ends. The CDR3 DNA reads TGTGCCAGCAGCTACAGGGATCCGTACTCCACTGGAAACACCATATATTTT. It yields the protein CASSYRDPYSTGNTIYF.

The chain links TRBV5-1 to TRBJ2-7; 9 nucleotides match TRBD2. CDR3 length: 15 residues. Germline loops: CDR1 SGHRS, CDR2 YFSETQ. V lost 4 bases to trimming and J lost 2 bases; unmatched junction nucleotides: 7. As DNA, the CDR3 is TGCGCCAGCAGCCCTGGGGCTAGCGGGACCTACGAGCAGTACTTC. Its translation: CASSPGASGTYEQYF.